This T cell receptor beta chain was retrieved from a study of T cells in tumors after PD-1 blockade. Study background: Prior checkpoint blockade, systemic immunosuppressant use, or anti-cancer therapy within 4 weeks excluded patients. Treatment was either pembrolizumab 200 mg every 3 weeks or cemiplimab 350 mg every 2 weeks.

Only in-frame clones appear in the TCRdb table, and some are missing; sequencing was by immunoSEQ multiplex PCR. The data contain about 59,000 clones, about four fifths of them singletons. CDR3 length: 11 residues. CDR1 and CDR2 (germline): MGHDK, SYGVNS. Trimming took off 6 bases at V and 9 bases at J, with 11 bases between the two ends. The source is a human donor with basal cell carcinoma. The sample in question was PBMCs, obtained before anti-PD-1 treatment. V usage is TRBV25-1 and J usage is TRBJ1-2, with D maybe TRBD1 (6 bases). CDR3 nucleotides: TGTGCCAGCAGCCAGGGGCCCCGCTACACCTTC. Protein product: CASSQGPRYTF.